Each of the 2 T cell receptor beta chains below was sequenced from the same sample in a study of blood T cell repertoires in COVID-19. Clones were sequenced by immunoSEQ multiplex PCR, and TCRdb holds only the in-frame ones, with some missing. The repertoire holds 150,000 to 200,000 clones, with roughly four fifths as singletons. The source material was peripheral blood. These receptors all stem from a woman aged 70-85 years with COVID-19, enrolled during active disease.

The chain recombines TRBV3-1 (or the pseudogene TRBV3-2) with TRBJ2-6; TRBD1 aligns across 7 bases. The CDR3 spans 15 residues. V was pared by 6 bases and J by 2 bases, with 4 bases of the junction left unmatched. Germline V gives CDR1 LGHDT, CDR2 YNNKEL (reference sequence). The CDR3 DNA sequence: TGTGCCAGCAGTCACAGGGGCCCTGGGGCCAACGTCCTGACTTTC. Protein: CASSHRGPGANVLTF.

The CDR3 reads CASSEGLAGVSNEQFF. CDR3 in DNA: TGCGCCAGCAGTGAGGGACTAGCGGGAGTTAGTAATGAGCAGTTCTTC. The chain is built from TRBV10-1 and TRBJ2-1; 13 nucleotides align to TRBD2. The CDR3 spans 16 residues. The trim removed 2 bases at V and 7 bases at J, leaving 5 bases unmatched. The V gene's germline CDR1 is WNHNN and CDR2 SYGVQD (reference sequence).